Each of the 6 T cell receptor beta chains below was sequenced from the same sample in a study of vaccination effects on CD4 cells after COVID-19. Antigen-specific CD4+ T cells expanded by the ViraFEST assay with viral peptide pools were then sequenced. Isolating CD4+ T cells followed more than 9 days of culture. The vaccine recipients had no prior SARS-CoV-2 infection, with negative nucleocapsid antibodies. The antigens for these receptors are not known. Sequencing was performed with immunoSEQ multiplex PCR; in TCRdb, only in-frame clones are kept and a portion is missing. Of tens of thousands of clones listed, 65% to 85% are singletons. This specimen consisted of CD4+ T cells from PBMCs cultured with HCoV-NL63 spike peptides, obtained before COVID-19 vaccination. These receptors were obtained from a human donor who received a COVID-19 vaccine.

The chain recombines TRBV10-3 with TRBJ1-5, with a possible D match to TRBD1 (6 bases). Germline CDR1 ENHRY, CDR2 SYGVKD. V lost 9 bases and J 1 base, leaving 19 bases between the germline ends. The CDR3 has 16 residues. The CDR3 spells CAITIQGWRSNQPQHF. The DNA of the CDR3 is TGTGCCATTACTATACAGGGCTGGAGGAGCAATCAGCCCCAGCATTTT.

This clone was counted a few times. The chain is built from TRBV6-5 and TRBJ1-2; no definite D call. V dropped 2 bases and J dropped 0 bases, with 4 bases sitting between them. CDR3 size: 13 residues. Germline V gene data show CDR1 as MNHEY and CDR2 as SVGAGI. CDR3 DNA sequence: TGTGCCAGCAGTTACGTAGCTAACTATGGCTACACCTTC. This sequence encodes CASSYVANYGYTF.

J is TRBJ1-2 and V is TRBV30; no clear D gene. The ends were cut back, 0 bases at V and 6 bases at J, with 8 bases in the middle. This CDR3 has 12 residues. Germline V gene sequence: CDR1 GTSNPN, CDR2 SVGIG (reference sequence). Written as DNA, the CDR3 is TGTGCCTGGAGTGTACAACGTAATGGCTACACCTTC. This encodes CAWSVQRNGYTF.

There are a few counts of this clone. The chain is built from TRBV12-3 or TRBV12-4 and TRBJ1-3; D is uncertain. The CDR3 runs to 13 residues. The ends were cut back, 6 bases at V and 3 bases at J, with 9 bases in the middle. The CDR3 sequence: CASSPLHGNTIYF. CDR3 sequence (DNA): TGTGCCAGCAGCCCCCTCCATGGAAACACCATATATTTT.

Written as DNA, the CDR3 is TGTGCCAGCAGCTCAGGGGGAGTCGATGAAAAACTGTTTTTT. This sequence encodes CASSSGGVDEKLFF. The rearrangement joins TRBV27 to TRBJ1-4, with 7 positions matching TRBD1. Per germline, CDR1 MNHEY and CDR2 SMNVEV (reference sequence). This CDR3 has 14 residues. V was clipped by 6 bases and J by 6 bases; unmatched bases: 7.

This clone was counted a single time. The J gene is TRBJ2-7, the V gene TRBV5-1; possibly TRBD1 for D (7 bases). Germline CDR1 SGHRS, CDR2 YFSETQ. The V and J ends lost 2 bases and 7 bases respectively, with 16 bases between them. The CDR3 consists of 14 residues. The CDR3, as DNA: TGCGCCAGCAGCTTTGGGGCAGGGGGGAGAGAGCAGTACGTC. This codes for CASSFGAGGREQYV.